A selection of T cell receptor beta chains follows, all from one sample in a study of response to subunit inactivated influenza vaccine. TCRdb re-derived calls from the RT-PCR reads in MiXCR, one entry per CDR3 protein. Among around 580,000 distinct CDR3 sequences listed, approximately 10% were seen once. Sequenced here: PBMCs from blood, sampled on the day of vaccination. The receptors were gathered from a man aged 50-59 years who received an inactivated influenza vaccine. The CDR3 runs from the conserved cysteine through the conserved F or W. D genes are given only for firm matches. The size entry is marked missing in some rows and otherwise reads once, few, many or a size class.

v_gene,d_gene,j_gene,abundance,CDR3aa,CDR3nt
TRBV6-5,TRBD2,TRBJ2-3,many,CASSYSRGVVTDTQYF,TGTGCCAGCAGTTACTCCCGGGGGGTGGTCACAGATACGCAGTATTTT
TRBV28,TRBD2,TRBJ2-1,many,CASSSLAGAYNEQFF,TGTGCCAGCAGTTCCCTAGCGGGAGCATACAATGAGCAGTTCTTC
TRBV5-6,TRBD1,TRBJ2-7,few,CASSQADRTNFYEQYF,TGTGCCAGCAGCCAGGCGGACAGGACAAATTTTTACGAGCAGTACTTC
TRBV7-8,.,TRBJ2-5,.,CASSMQGIGETQYF,TGTGCCAGCAGCATGCAGGGAATCGGCGAGACCCAGTACTTC
TRBV18,TRBD1,TRBJ2-1,few,CASWRQGVDNEQFF,TGTGCCAGCTGGCGACAGGGGGTCGACAATGAGCAGTTCTTC
TRBV6-5,TRBD2,TRBJ2-3,.,CASSYSMGTSGGGDTQYF,TGTGCCAGCAGTTACTCGATGGGGACTAGCGGGGGGGGAGATACGCAGTATTTT
TRBV18,TRBD2,TRBJ2-1,few,CASSPPTPLAGGGEQFF,TGTGCCAGCTCACCACCGACACCACTAGCGGGAGGTGGCGAGCAGTTCTTC
TRBV7-6,TRBD1,TRBJ2-1,.,CASADGQGAFF,TGTGCCAGCGCGGACGGACAGGGGGCTTTCTTC
TRBV5-6,.,TRBJ2-1,.,CASSARVTGGLYNEQFF,TGTGCCAGCAGCGCCCGGGTCACGGGGGGCCTTTACAATGAGCAGTTCTTC
TRBV4-2,.,TRBJ1-2,few,CASSQDGLYGYTF,TGTGCCAGCAGCCAAGACGGTCTCTATGGCTACACCTTC
TRBV11-2,.,TRBJ2-3,few,CASSFATQGSTDTQYF,TGTGCCAGCAGCTTCGCCACCCAGGGCTCCACAGATACGCAGTATTTT
TRBV20-1,TRBD2,TRBJ2-1,few,CSARWGLAEGEQFF,TGCAGTGCTAGATGGGGCCTAGCGGAGGGTGAGCAGTTCTTC
TRBV7-9,.,TRBJ1-1,few,CASSLEVPEAFF,TGTGCCAGCAGCTTAGAGGTTCCAGAAGCTTTCTTT
TRBV3-1,.,TRBJ1-3,.,CASSQEEATIYF,TGTGCCAGCAGCCAGGAGGAGGCGACCATATATTTT
TRBV28,TRBD1,TRBJ2-1,.,CASSPGQGGWDEQFF,TGTGCCAGCAGTCCGGGACAGGGGGGCTGGGATGAGCAGTTCTTC
TRBV5-1,TRBD1,TRBJ2-7,few,CASSPTTGFDEQYF,TGCGCCAGCAGCCCAACGACAGGGTTCGACGAGCAGTACTTC
TRBV12-3/TRBV12-4,.,TRBJ1-1,.,CASSSGNAEAFF,TGTGCCAGCAGCTCAGGGAACGCTGAAGCTTTCTTT
TRBV19,.,TRBJ2-3,few,CASSGFFGTDTQYF,TGTGCCAGTAGTGGTTTCTTCGGCACAGATACGCAGTATTTT
TRBV20-1,.,TRBJ2-5,few,CSANRDAHGETQYF,TGCAGTGCTAACAGGGACGCCCATGGGGAGACCCAGTACTTC
TRBV29-1,.,TRBJ2-7,few,CSVDGGSEQYF,TGCAGCGTCGACGGAGGGAGCGAGCAGTACTTC
TRBV4-3,.,TRBJ1-5,many,CASSQEVSAPQHF,TGCGCCAGCAGCCAAGAAGTGTCTGCGCCCCAGCATTTT
TRBV19,.,TRBJ2-2,few,CASRELGGMAGELFF,TGTGCCAGTAGGGAGTTAGGCGGAATGGCCGGGGAGCTGTTTTTT